This T cell receptor beta chain was identified during a study of blood T cell repertoires in COVID-19. Background on the study: In each case, the material was cDNA or gDNA derived from T cells, B-cell-depleted T cells, or PBMCs.

CDR3 length equals 14 residues. Germline CDR1 and CDR2: LNHDA and SQIVND (reference sequence). V trimming: 5 bases; J trimming: 4 bases; junction bases outside the gene matches: 5. In the authors' workflow: How many nucleated cells were present was estimated from reference gene primer amplification. Sequencing was performed with immunoSEQ multiplex PCR; in TCRdb, only in-frame clones are kept and a portion is missing. V and J calls plus clone size are reproduced from that table; the DNA served to infer D and trimming. Of 100,000 to 120,000 clones in the sample, around 89% were seen once. Sequencing was done on a sample of peripheral blood. V gene TRBV19 combines with J gene TRBJ2-4, with 7 bases fitting TRBD1. The sequence came from a woman in her 50s with acute or convalescent COVID-19. The CDR3, as DNA: TGTGCCAGTAGTTTCACGGACAGGAAAAACATTCAGTACTTC. Its protein product is CASSFTDRKNIQYF.